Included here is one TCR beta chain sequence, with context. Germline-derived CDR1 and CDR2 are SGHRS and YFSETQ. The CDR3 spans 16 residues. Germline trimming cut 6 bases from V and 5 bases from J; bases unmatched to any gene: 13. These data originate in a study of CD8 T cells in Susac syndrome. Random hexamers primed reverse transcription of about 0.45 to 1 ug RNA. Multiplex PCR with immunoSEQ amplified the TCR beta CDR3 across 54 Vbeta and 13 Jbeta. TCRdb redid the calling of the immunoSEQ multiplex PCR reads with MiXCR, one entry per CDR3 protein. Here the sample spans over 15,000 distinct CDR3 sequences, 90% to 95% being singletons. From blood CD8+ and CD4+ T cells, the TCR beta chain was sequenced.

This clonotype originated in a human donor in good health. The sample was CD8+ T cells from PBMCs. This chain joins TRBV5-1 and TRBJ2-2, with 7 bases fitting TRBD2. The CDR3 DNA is TGCGCCAGCACCTACCTCGGACTAGTCGGTACCGGGGAGCTGTTTTTT. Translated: CASTYLGLVGTGELFF.